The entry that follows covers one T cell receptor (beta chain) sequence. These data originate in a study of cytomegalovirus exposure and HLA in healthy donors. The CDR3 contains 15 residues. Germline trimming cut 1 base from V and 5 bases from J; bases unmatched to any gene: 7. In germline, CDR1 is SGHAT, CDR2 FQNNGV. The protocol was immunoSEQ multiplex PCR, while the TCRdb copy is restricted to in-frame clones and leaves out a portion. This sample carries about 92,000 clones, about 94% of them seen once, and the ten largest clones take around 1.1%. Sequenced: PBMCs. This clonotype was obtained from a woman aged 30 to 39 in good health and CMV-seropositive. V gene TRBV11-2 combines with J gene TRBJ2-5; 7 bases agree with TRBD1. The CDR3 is CASSLGQGNYETQYF. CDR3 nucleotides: TGTGCCAGCAGCTTAGGACAGGGTAATTACGAGACCCAGTACTTC.